The clone carrying this T cell receptor (beta chain) was detected once. The sample belongs to a study of blood T cell repertoires in COVID-19. Study background: Samples representing acute and convalescent COVID-19 were sourced from the United States, Italy and Spain. The cDNA or gDNA used as material had been derived from T cells, B-cell-depleted T cells, or PBMCs.

Germline assignment: CDR1 SGHTA and CDR2 FQGTGA. The CDR3 runs 13 residues. V was shortened by 0 bases and J by 5 bases, with 8 bases between the two germline ends. Methods used by the authors: Reference gene primer amplification in the assay estimated nucleated cell counts. TCRdb's copy holds only in-frame clones and misses some; the assay was immunoSEQ multiplex PCR. Clone size and the V and J calls come from that table; the DNA yielded D and trimming. The sample holds around 120,000 clones, 78% seen once. The sequenced material came from peripheral blood. This chain connects TRBV7-3 to TRBJ2-7; D is ambiguous. The source of this sequence is a man between 70 and 80 years old with acute or convalescent COVID-19. CDR3 sequence reads: CASSLTSFDEQYF. CDR3 bases: TGTGCCAGCAGCTTAACATCGTTTGACGAGCAGTACTTC.